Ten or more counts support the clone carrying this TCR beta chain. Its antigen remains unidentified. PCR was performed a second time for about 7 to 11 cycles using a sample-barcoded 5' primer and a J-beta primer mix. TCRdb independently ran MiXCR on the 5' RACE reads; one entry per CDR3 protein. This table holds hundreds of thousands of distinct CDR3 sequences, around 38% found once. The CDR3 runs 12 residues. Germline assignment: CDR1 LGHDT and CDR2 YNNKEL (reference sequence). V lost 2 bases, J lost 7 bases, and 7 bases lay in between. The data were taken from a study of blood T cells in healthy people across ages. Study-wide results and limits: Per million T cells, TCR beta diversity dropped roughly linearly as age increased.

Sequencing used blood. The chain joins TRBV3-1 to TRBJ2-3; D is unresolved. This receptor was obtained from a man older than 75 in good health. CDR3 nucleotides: TGTGCCAGCAGCCAACGTACTAATACGCAGTATTTT. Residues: CASSQRTNTQYF.